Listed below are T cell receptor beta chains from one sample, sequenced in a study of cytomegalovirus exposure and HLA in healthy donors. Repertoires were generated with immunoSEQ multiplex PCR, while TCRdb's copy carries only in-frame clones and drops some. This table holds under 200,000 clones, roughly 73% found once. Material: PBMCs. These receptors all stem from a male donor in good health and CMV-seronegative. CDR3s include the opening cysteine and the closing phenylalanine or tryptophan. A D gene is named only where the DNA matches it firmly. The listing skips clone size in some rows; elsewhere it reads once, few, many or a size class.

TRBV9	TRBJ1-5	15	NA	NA	CASSTLGDSNQPQHF	TGTGCCAGCAGCACCTTGGGAGATAGCAATCAGCCCCAGCATTTT
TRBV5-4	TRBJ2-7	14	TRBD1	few	CASRLGQGAYEQYF	TGTGCCAGCAGGCTGGGACAGGGGGCCTACGAGCAGTACTTC
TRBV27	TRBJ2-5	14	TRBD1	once	CASSWTGAKETQYF	TGTGCCAGCAGTTGGACAGGAGCTAAAGAGACCCAGTACTTC
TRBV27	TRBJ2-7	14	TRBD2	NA	CASSLGTSANEQYF	TGTGCCAGCAGTTTGGGGACTAGCGCAAACGAGCAGTACTTC
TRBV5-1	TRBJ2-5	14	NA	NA	CASSPGTRQETQYF	TGCGCCAGCAGCCCCGGGACTCGCCAAGAGACCCAGTACTTC
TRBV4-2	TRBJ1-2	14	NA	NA	CASSQDTSNYGYTF	TGTGCCAGCAGCCAAGATACATCTAACTATGGCTACACCTTC
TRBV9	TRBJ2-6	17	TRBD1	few	CASSSGQAYSGANVLTF	TGTGCCAGCAGCTCCGGACAGGCATACTCTGGGGCCAACGTCCTGACTTTC
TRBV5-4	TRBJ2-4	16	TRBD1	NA	CASSHKGQATKNIQYF	TGTGCCAGCAGCCATAAGGGACAGGCGACCAAAAACATTCAGTACTTC
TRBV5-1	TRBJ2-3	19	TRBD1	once	CASSLLYAPGQGRTDTQYF	TGCGCCAGCAGCTTACTATACGCACCGGGACAGGGGCGCACAGATACGCAGTATTTT
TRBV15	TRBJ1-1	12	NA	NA	CATSREQPEAFF	TGTGCCACCAGCAGAGAACAGCCTGAAGCTTTCTTT
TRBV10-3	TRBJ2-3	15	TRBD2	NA	CAISESGRASDTQYF	TGTGCCATCAGTGAGAGCGGGAGGGCCTCAGATACGCAGTATTTT
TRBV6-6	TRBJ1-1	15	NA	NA	CASSYSWQGNTEAFF	TGTGCCAGCAGTTACTCGTGGCAGGGGAACACTGAAGCTTTCTTT
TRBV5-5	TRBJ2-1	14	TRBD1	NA	CASSLGTGNSEQFF	TGTGCCAGCAGCTTGGGGACAGGGAACAGTGAGCAGTTCTTC
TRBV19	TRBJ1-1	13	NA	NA	CASSVQENTEAFF	TGTGCCAGTAGTGTACAGGAGAACACTGAAGCTTTCTTT
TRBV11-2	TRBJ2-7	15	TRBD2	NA	CASSLMPQGGYEQYF	TGTGCCAGCAGCTTAATGCCCCAGGGAGGGTACGAGCAGTACTTC
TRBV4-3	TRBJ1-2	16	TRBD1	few	CASSQDAGGAGYGYTF	TGCGCCAGCAGCCAAGATGCAGGGGGCGCTGGCTATGGCTACACCTTC